A selection of T cell receptor beta chains follows, all from one sample in a study of regulatory T cells in long-lasting Graves disease. TCRdb recomputed calls from the multiplex PCR reads with MiXCR, one row per CDR3 protein. The table lists approximately 380,000 distinct CDR3 sequences, around 20% of them singletons. The sequenced sample was peripheral blood mononuclear cells (PBMCs), obtained when the disease was refractory, from a patient treated with antithyroid drugs. The receptors derive from a female donor with Graves disease. The CDR3 runs from the conserved cysteine through the conserved F or W. D genes are given only for firm matches. Size tells how often a clone was seen (once, few, many) or the class of an expanded clone, and some rows leave it out.

v_gene	len	d_gene	abundance	j_gene	CDR3aa	CDR3nt
TRBV6-1	13	.	few	TRBJ2-4	CASSSGASRVQYF	TGTGCCAGCAGCTCCGGGGCCTCTAGGGTTCAGTACTTC
TRBV6-2/TRBV6-3	15	TRBD1	many	TRBJ2-5	CASSYSGQDRETQYF	TGTGCCAGCAGTTACTCGGGACAGGATCGAGAGACCCAGTACTTC
TRBV3-1	17	.	many	TRBJ1-1	CASSPAAAGIMNTEAFF	TGTGCCAGCAGCCCGGCGGCGGCAGGGATCATGAACACTGAAGCTTTCTTT
TRBV9	16	.	.	TRBJ1-1	CASSVGAGLGNTEAFF	TGTGCCAGCAGCGTAGGGGCCGGGCTAGGGAACACTGAAGCTTTCTTT
TRBV6-1	15	TRBD1	.	TRBJ1-5	CASSITGGFNQPQHF	TGTGCCAGCAGCATTACAGGGGGGTTCAATCAGCCCCAGCATTTT
TRBV28	16	TRBD1	many	TRBJ2-2	CASSLFGRVGQRELFF	TGTGCCAGCAGTTTATTCGGCAGGGTGGGACAGCGAGAGCTGTTTTTT
TRBV5-6	14	TRBD2	few	TRBJ2-3	CASHGLAGGDTQYF	TGTGCCAGCCATGGACTAGCGGGAGGAGATACGCAGTATTTT
TRBV7-9	16	TRBD1	.	TRBJ1-6	CASSSTSGTGDPPLHF	TGTGCCAGCAGCTCTACTTCCGGGACAGGGGATCCACCCCTCCACTTT
TRBV12-3/TRBV12-4	13	TRBD1	many	TRBJ2-4	CASHQGAGDIQYF	TGTGCCAGCCACCAGGGGGCAGGAGACATTCAGTACTTC
TRBV5-1	14	TRBD1	.	TRBJ2-5	CASRSTGGTETQYF	TGCGCCAGCAGATCGACAGGGGGAACGGAGACCCAGTACTTC
TRBV12-3/TRBV12-4	14	.	many	TRBJ2-5	CATAEIREKETQYF	TGTGCCACAGCAGAGATCCGGGAAAAAGAGACCCAGTACTTC
TRBV29-1	11	TRBD1	many	TRBJ2-4	CSVLTGSIQYF	TGCAGCGTCCTGACAGGGAGCATTCAGTACTTC
TRBV7-8	16	TRBD1	many	TRBJ2-5	CASSPTETGEAETQYF	TGTGCCAGCAGCCCGACCGAGACAGGGGAGGCGGAGACCCAGTACTTC
TRBV7-8	17	.	.	TRBJ2-7	CASSLEGRGLLTYEQYF	TGTGCCAGCAGCTTAGAGGGCCGGGGGCTCCTTACCTACGAGCAGTACTTC
TRBV6-1	12	.	.	TRBJ1-2	CASSESVGGYTF	TGTGCCAGCAGTGAATCGGTGGGCGGCTACACCTTC
TRBV6-5	15	.	.	TRBJ2-7	CASSYSSAASYEQYF	TGTGCCAGCAGTTACTCGAGCGCCGCTAGCTACGAGCAGTACTTC
TRBV28	15	TRBD2	many	TRBJ2-5	CASSRRTSGIGTQYF	TGTGCCAGCAGTCGACGGACTAGCGGGATAGGGACCCAGTACTTC
TRBV30	14	.	.	TRBJ1-3	CAWSVLSSGNTIYF	TGTGCCTGGAGTGTCTTGAGCTCTGGAAACACCATATATTTT
TRBV4-1	17	.	.	TRBJ1-3	CASSPLSTAGSGNTIYF	TGCGCCAGCAGCCCTTTGTCGACAGCCGGCTCTGGAAACACCATATATTTT
TRBV20-1	15	TRBD1	many	TRBJ1-4	CSARDRGGPSEKLFF	TGCAGTGCCCGGGACAGGGGGGGACCGAGTGAAAAACTGTTTTTT
TRBV13	11	.	once	TRBJ2-1	CASSQPREQFF	TGTGCCAGCAGCCAACCCAGGGAGCAGTTCTTC
TRBV2	11	.	many	TRBJ2-5	CASKVGETQYF	TGTGCCAGCAAGGTCGGGGAGACCCAGTACTTC
TRBV2	16	.	once	TRBJ2-1	CASSEAPGGGHNEQFF	TGTGCCAGCAGTGAAGCCCCAGGGGGGGGCCACAATGAGCAGTTCTTC
TRBV11-2	16	TRBD1	many	TRBJ1-1	CASSKGTGGTSTEAFF	TGTGCCAGCAGCAAAGGGACAGGGGGAACGAGCACTGAAGCTTTCTTT
TRBV27	13	.	.	TRBJ2-4	CASSLSSLGIQYF	TGTGCCAGCAGTTTATCGTCCCTGGGCATTCAGTACTTC
TRBV27	16	TRBD1	many	TRBJ1-6	CASSLGNRGTGVRQFF	TGTGCCAGCAGTTTAGGCAACAGGGGGACGGGGGTGCGGCAGTTCTTT
TRBV20-1	18	TRBD1	few	TRBJ2-7	CSALYPGQVGIRSYEQYF	TGCAGTGCTTTATATCCGGGACAGGTGGGGATTAGGTCCTACGAGCAGTACTTC
TRBV20-1	16	.	.	TRBJ1-6	CSARVRNFRDNSPLHF	TGCAGTGCTAGAGTTAGAAACTTTAGAGATAATTCACCCCTCCACTTT
TRBV10-3	15	.	.	TRBJ2-5	CAISESGLEEETQYF	TGTGCCATCAGTGAGTCGGGTTTGGAGGAAGAGACCCAGTACTTC
TRBV7-2	16	TRBD2	.	TRBJ2-2	CASSPPGLAGSGELFF	TGTGCCAGCAGCCCACCGGGACTAGCGGGTTCAGGGGAGCTGTTTTTT
TRBV7-9	14	.	many	TRBJ2-7	CASSPVGGQWEQYF	TGTGCCAGCAGCCCCGTTGGGGGGCAGTGGGAGCAGTACTTC
TRBV4-2	16	.	.	TRBJ2-7	CASSQEFPGIVYEQYF	TGTGCCAGCAGCCAAGAGTTCCCGGGTATAGTCTACGAGCAGTACTTC